Included here is one T cell receptor (beta chain) sequence, with context. The V gene's germline CDR1 is SGHTA and CDR2 FQGTGA. There are 16 residues in the CDR3. The V gene end was trimmed by 2 bases and the J gene end by 9 bases; junction bases not matched to a gene: 10. These data are taken from a study of control samples from healthy donors and cancer patients. The protocol was immunoSEQ multiplex PCR, while the TCRdb copy is restricted to in-frame clones and leaves out a portion. The table has about 78,000 clones, roughly 91% seen once; the top ten hold 7.6%. This receptor was taken from a woman aged 55-69 years in good health. Sequenced sample: blood. The chain recombines TRBV7-3 with TRBJ2-1; 10 bases agree with TRBD2. The CDR3 DNA sequence: TGTGCCAGCAGCTTACAAGCGGGAGGGATCGCGGGTGAGCAGTTCTTC. Translated: CASSLQAGGIAGEQFF.